The clone carrying this T cell receptor (beta chain) was observed at least ten times. Its target is unknown. A J-beta primer mix and a sample-barcoded 5' primer were used in a second PCR of roughly 6 to 12 cycles. TCRdb re-analysed the 5' RACE reads in MiXCR, keeping a single row per CDR3 protein. The table has around 900,000 distinct CDR3 sequences, approximately 50% seen once. The data are from a study of blood T cells in healthy people across ages. Isolation yielded PBMCs, at least 7 million per sample, in every case. Whole-study findings and limits: The recorded TCR beta diversity per million T cells decreased in a roughly linear manner with age.

The length of the CDR3 is 13 residues. Trimming took off 4 bases at V and 2 bases at J, with 11 bases between the two ends. Per the germline V gene, CDR1 is SQVTM and CDR2 is ANQGSEA. Sequencing was performed on blood. This clonotype originated in an older woman in good health. This chain links TRBV29-1 with TRBJ2-5; D might be TRBD2 (6 bases). CDR3 coding DNA: TGCAGCGTTGTCAGCGGGTTTCAAGAGACCCAGTACTTC. Residues: CSVVSGFQETQYF.